Given below is one TCR beta chain in context. The specificity of this receptor is unknown. Qualities for individual bases were not recorded, and no much larger clone is one base off. All of the isolated RNA was reverse transcribed with the High Capacity cDNA Reverse Transcription Kit, so expressed TCRB transcripts were sequenced. Deep immunoSEQ sequencing was applied to naive, central memory and regulatory T cell samples, giving an average of about 3.7 million total reads per sample. After sorted cells were lysed in RLT buffer, RNA was extracted with DNase-treated RNeasy Micro or Mini kits, with the choice depending on cell number. To prevent cross-contamination, every cell subset was processed on its own, while patient and healthy donor samples were processed together. TCRB sequences were amplified from cDNA with the immunoSEQ multiplex PCR, producing 87-bp fragments spanning the CDR3 region. Amplicons were sequenced on the Illumina HiSeq platform. In the paper's pipeline: PCR bias was corrected computationally using synthetic template baselines, and reads within Hamming distance 2 were collapsed, with unmergeable singletons discarded. Reads were aligned to IMGT to assign V, D and J genes, CDR3 length, and insertions or deletions at six rearrangement sites. Within each subset, clonotype counts were normalized to sorted cell number, after which true diversity and Gini coefficients were computed with the tcR R package. Repertoire sharing was quantified using the overlap coefficient calculated on TCRB nucleotide sequences. TCRdb retrieved this table from immuneACCESS and kept in-frame rearrangements only. Not all clones are present; in checked studies, unresolved V genes account for under half, and no reason is known for the remainder. D and trimming were read from the DNA, whereas the V and J calls and clone size are those reported in that table. For this sample there are a few hundred thousand clones; roughly 9.8% appear just once. Clones ranked in the top ten supply around 0.66% of the sample.

A single peripheral blood draw of around 100 mL on average was collected from each donor into heparinised tubes. Naive, central memory, regulatory and stem cell-like memory CD4+ T cells were sorted on a BD FACSAria II using a panel including CD45RO, CCR7, CD25, CD127, CD95 and CD27. A purity above 98% was achieved for all sorted populations. PBMCs were separated immediately by Lymphoprep density gradient centrifugation and were stained directly, without being cultured. So that batch effects would be minimized, each experiment stained and sorted samples in pairs, pairing one healthy donor with one patient. Via the germline V gene (reference sequence), CDR1 is GTSNPN and CDR2 SVGIG. From the cysteine through the phenylalanine, the CDR3 covers 14 amino acids. CDR3 DNA is the only sequence kept; it has 42 bases, read in frame from the first base. Trimming takes 1 base from V and 4 bases from J, and the germline ends sit 11 bases apart.

The data were obtained in a study of beta chain features in type 1 diabetes (dated by TCRdb to 2017 to 2018). With regard to the full study: No differences in mean age, gender distribution, total cell number or subset yield were found between patients and healthy donors. A total of roughly 100 million sorted cells were examined across all samples, and a strong correlation was observed between cell number per subset and RNA yield. The study compared TCRB repertoires of sorted circulating CD4+ T cell subsets between recently diagnosed type 1 diabetes patients and matched healthy donors. Regulatory and stem cell-like memory subsets were isolated from only 8 patients and about eight healthy donors, whereas naive and central memory subsets came from all 30 or so donors. Points the paper makes about the study in general: Because cDNA rather than genomic DNA was sequenced, highly expressing activated cells could have been over-represented, although no difference in activation and CD3 levels was found between groups. HLA sub-analyses involved small numbers of individuals, so any influence of HLA type on TCRB rearrangement remained unresolved. The naive, central memory and regulatory TCRB repertoires appeared to resemble one another more closely among patients than among healthy donors. A moderate but significant shortening of TCRB CDR3 length was observed in type 1 diabetes patients in all four CD4+ subsets. PCR might favor shorter templates, but patient and control samples were amplified and corrected together, so any skew would affect both groups equally. At VDJ recombination sites, patients with type 1 diabetes made fewer insertions and deleted more nucleotides, a pattern implying thymic rearrangement abnormalities.

This receptor was taken from a man aged 25-45 years with type 1 diabetes. Recombination linked TRBV30 to TRBJ1-3, and TRBD1 may be the D gene, going by 6 matching bases. Sequenced sample: central memory CD4+ T cells from blood. The CDR3 protein: CAWSESGTGNTIYF. DNA sequence: TGTGCCTGGAGTGAATCCGGGACAGGAAACACCATATATTTT.